A selection of T cell receptor beta chains follows, all from one sample in a study of human T cells and chemical hapten exposure. Via MiXCR, TCRdb re-called the RACE reads, giving one row per CDR3 protein. The repertoire holds around 250,000 distinct CDR3 sequences, roughly 8.9% seen once, with about 2.5% in the top ten. Specimen: whole blood, collected in connection with sensitization to the hapten diphenylcyclopropenone (DPC). The source is a woman aged 40 to 50 with alopecia areata. Some clones in this sample may be carry-over from other donors' samples. Each CDR3 is given without its conserved first and last residue.

ASSLGAGVGDTQY 13 TRBV7-6
ASSLVTVQETQY 12 TRBV7-2
ASSLAGSTQETQY 13 TRBV5-1
ASSQSCGGGWKDTQY 15 TRBV23-1
ASSESPDTQY 10 TRBV2
SVTDRGRLSPDSPLH 15 TRBV29-1
ASSFSGPTQY 10 TRBV6-1
SVEATSLRTDTQY 13 TRBV29-1
ASSLNTGGAEAF 12 TRBV6-5
SAREGILAAYEQY 13 TRBV20-1
SARDMGVNTEAF 12 TRBV20-1
ASGGGPDQETQY 12 TRBV6-2/TRBV6-3
SAVGAGPGTEAF 12 TRBV20-1
SVIPPAEQY 9 TRBV29-1
ASSYAGQGWSPLH 13 TRBV6-2/TRBV6-3
ASRLAGRYNEQF 12 TRBV28
ASRNRDTYNEQF 12 TRBV7-3
ASSPTGGVGIQPQH 14 TRBV28
ASRQGENEKLF 11 TRBV12-3/TRBV12-4
ASSEQGALPLGYYGYT 16 TRBV28
ASSPPGVGPSPLH 13 TRBV28
ASSVTSGLTDTQY 13 TRBV7-2
SPNAGQLQETQY 12 TRBV20-1
ASSLALTGEETQY 13 TRBV7-9
ASSRSGLATETQY 13 TRBV3-1
ASSGRGSERERYEQY 15 TRBV5-1
ASKEGKWELAKNIQY 15 TRBV28
ASSHTSGSTDTQY 13 TRBV4-3
ASSYRTGLTYEQY 13 TRBV6-2/TRBV6-3
SVEVPDRVYNEQF 13 TRBV29-1
ASSSQGSIYGYT 12 TRBV7-2
SADRGTQNQPQH 12 TRBV20-1
ASSQEGTGVQPQH 13 TRBV4-1
ASSPPGQGANQPQH 14 TRBV12-3/TRBV12-4
ASSLEGGSSNEQF 13 TRBV7-2
ASSYVRGYQPQH 12 TRBV6-2/TRBV6-3
ASSPPSGRAGQETQY 15 TRBV18
ASSSLRRDTQY 11 TRBV6-2/TRBV6-3
ASSPQGIQPQH 11 TRBV12-3/TRBV12-4
ASSWGIYEQY 10 TRBV12-3/TRBV12-4